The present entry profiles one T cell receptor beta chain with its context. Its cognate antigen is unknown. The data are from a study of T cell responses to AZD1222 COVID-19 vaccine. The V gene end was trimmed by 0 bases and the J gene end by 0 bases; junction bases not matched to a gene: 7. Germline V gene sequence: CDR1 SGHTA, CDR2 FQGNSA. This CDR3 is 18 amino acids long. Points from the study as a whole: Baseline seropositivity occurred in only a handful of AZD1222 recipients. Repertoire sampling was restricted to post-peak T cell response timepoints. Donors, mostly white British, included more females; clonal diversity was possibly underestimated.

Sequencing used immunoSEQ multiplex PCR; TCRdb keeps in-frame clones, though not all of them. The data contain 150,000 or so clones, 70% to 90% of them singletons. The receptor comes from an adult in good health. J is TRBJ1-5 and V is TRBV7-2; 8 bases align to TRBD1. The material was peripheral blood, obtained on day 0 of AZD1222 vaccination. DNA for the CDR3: TGTGCCAGCAGCTTAGCCCGGACAGGGAGGTATAGCAATCAGCCCCAGCATTTT. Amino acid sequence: CASSLARTGRYSNQPQHF.